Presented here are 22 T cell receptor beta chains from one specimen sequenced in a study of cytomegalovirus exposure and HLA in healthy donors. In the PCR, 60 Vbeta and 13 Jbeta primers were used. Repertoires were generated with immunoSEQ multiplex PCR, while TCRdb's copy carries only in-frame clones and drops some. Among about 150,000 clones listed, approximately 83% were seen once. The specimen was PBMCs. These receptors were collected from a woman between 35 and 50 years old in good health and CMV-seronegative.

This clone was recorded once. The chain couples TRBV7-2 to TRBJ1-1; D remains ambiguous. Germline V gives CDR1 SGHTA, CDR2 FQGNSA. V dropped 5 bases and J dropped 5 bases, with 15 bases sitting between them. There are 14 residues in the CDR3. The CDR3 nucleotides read TGTGCCAGCAGCGCGAGCGGTCTGGGGACTGAAGCTTTCTTT. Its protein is CASSASGLGTEAFF.

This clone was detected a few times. The CDR3 DNA reads as TGTGCCAGCAGCTATCAAACAAGCACTGAAGCTTTCTTT. Residues: CASSYQTSTEAFF. The chain uses TRBV7-9 and TRBJ1-1; no firm D call. Per the germline V gene, CDR1 is SEHNR and CDR2 is FQNEAQ (reference sequence). The CDR3 contains 13 residues. Trimming stripped 4 bases from V and 4 bases from J, with 10 bases between.

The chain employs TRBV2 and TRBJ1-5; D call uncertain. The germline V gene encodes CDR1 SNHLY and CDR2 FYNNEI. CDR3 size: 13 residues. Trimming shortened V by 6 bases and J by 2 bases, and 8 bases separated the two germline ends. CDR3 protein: CASSPFGNQPQHF. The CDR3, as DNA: TGTGCCAGCAGCCCGTTCGGCAATCAGCCCCAGCATTTT.

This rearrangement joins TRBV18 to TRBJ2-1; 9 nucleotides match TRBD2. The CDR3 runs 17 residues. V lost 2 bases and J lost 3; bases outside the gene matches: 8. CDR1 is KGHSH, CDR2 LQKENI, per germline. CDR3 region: CASSPVNSGGVYNEQFF. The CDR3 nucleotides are TGTGCCAGCTCACCAGTGAATAGCGGGGGAGTCTACAATGAGCAGTTCTTC.

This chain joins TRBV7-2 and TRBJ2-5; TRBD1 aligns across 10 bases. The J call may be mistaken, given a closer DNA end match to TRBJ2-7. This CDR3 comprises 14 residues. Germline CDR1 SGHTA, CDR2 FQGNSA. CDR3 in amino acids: CASRPRQGANEQYF. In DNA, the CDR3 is TGTGCCAGCAGACCTAGACAGGGGGCGAACGAGCAGTACTTC.

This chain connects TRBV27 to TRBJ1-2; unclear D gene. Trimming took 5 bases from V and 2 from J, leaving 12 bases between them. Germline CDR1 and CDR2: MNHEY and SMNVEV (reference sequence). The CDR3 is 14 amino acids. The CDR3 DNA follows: TGTGCCAGCAGTCCTCGAGGAGAGAACTATGGCTACACCTTC. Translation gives CASSPRGENYGYTF.

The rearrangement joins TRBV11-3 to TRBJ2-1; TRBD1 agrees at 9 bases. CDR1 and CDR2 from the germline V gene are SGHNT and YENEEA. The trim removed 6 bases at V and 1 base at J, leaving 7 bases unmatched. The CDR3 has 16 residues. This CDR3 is CASSWDRAASYNEQFF. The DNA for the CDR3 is TGTGCCAGCAGTTGGGACAGGGCGGCGTCCTACAATGAGCAGTTCTTC.

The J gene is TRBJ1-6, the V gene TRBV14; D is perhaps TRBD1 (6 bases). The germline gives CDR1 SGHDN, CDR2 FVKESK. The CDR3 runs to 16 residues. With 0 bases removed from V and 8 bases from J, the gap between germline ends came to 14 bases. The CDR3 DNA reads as TGTGCCAGCAGCCAAGACCCAGGGGTCGAATATTCACCCCTCCACTTT. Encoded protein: CASSQDPGVEYSPLHF.

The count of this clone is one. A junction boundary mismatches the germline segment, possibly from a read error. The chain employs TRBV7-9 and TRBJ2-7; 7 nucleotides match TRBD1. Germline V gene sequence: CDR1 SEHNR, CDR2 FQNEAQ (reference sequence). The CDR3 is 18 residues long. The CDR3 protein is CSSSSQISRGLGTYEQYF. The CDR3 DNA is TGTTCCAGCAGCTCCCAAATCTCGAGGGGGCTAGGGACCTACGAGCAGTACTTC.

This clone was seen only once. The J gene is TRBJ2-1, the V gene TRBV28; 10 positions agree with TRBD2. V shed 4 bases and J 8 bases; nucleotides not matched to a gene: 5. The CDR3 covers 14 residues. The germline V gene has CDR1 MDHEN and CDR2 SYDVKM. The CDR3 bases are TGTGCCAGCAGTTACCTAGCGGGGGACTATGAGCAGTTCTTC. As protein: CASSYLAGDYEQFF.

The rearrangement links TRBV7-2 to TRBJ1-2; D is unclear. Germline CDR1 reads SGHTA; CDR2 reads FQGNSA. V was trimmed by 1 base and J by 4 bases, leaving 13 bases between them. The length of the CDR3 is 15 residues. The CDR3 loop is CASSLGGSLGYGYTF. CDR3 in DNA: TGTGCCAGCAGCTTAGGAGGGTCCCTCGGCTATGGCTACACCTTC.

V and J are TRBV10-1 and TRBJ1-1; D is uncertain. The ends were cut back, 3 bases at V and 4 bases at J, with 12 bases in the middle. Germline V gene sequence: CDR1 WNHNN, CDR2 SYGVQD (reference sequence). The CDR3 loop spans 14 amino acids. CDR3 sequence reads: CASSDSGIGTEAFF. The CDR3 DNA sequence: TGCGCCAGCAGTGACTCGGGAATCGGCACTGAAGCTTTCTTT.

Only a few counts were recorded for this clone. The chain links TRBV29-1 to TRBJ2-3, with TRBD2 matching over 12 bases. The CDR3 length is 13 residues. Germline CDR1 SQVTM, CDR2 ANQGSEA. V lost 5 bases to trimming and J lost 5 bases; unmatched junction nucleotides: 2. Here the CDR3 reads CSVTLAGGDTQYF. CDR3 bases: TGCAGCGTTACACTAGCGGGAGGAGATACGCAGTATTTT.

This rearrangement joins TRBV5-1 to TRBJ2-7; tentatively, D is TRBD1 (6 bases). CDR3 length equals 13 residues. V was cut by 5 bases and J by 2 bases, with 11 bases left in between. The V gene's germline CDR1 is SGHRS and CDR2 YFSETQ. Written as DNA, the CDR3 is TGCGCCAGCAGTATGGGGGCCGCCTACGAGCAGTACTTC. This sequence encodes CASSMGAAYEQYF.

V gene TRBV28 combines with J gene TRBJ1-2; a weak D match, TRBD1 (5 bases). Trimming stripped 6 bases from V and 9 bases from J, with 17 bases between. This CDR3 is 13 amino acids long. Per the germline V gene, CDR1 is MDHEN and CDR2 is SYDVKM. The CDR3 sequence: CASRVRIRESYTF. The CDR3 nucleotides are TGTGCCAGCAGGGTAAGAATCAGGGAAAGCTACACCTTC.

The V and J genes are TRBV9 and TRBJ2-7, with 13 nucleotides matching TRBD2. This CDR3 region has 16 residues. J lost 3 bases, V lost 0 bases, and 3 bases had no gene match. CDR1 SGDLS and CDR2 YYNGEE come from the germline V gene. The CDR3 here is CASSVVGTSGIYEQYF. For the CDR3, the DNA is TGTGCCAGCAGCGTAGTTGGGACTAGCGGGATCTACGAGCAGTACTTC.

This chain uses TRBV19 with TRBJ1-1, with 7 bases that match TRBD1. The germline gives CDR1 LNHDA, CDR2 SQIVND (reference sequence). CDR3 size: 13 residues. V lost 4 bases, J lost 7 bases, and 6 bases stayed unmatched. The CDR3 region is CASSRAPGGEAFF. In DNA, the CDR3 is TGTGCCAGTAGTAGGGCCCCAGGGGGTGAAGCTTTCTTT.

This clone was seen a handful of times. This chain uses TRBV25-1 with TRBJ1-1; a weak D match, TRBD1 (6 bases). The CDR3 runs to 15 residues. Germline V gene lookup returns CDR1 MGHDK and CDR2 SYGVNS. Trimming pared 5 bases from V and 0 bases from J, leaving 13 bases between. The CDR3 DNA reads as TGTGCCAGCAGTCCCGGACAGTTCATGAACACTGAAGCTTTCTTT. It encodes CASSPGQFMNTEAFF.

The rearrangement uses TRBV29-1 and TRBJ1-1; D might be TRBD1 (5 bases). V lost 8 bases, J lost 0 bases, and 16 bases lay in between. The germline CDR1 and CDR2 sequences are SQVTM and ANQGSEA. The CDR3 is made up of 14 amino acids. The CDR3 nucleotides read TGCAGCTTCCTGGGGGGAAAGGTGAACACTGAAGCTTTCTTT. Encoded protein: CSFLGGKVNTEAFF.

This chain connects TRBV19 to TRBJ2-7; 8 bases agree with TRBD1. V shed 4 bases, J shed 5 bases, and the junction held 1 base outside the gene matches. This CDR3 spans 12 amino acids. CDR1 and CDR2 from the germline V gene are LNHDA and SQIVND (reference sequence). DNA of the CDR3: TGTGCCAGTAGTACGACAGGGGACGAGCAGTACTTC. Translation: CASSTTGDEQYF.

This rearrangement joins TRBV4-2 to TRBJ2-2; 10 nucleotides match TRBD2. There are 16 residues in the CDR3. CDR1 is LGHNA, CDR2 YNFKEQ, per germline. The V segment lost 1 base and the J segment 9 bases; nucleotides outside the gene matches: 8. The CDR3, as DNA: TGTGCCAGCAGCCAAGTTCCAGCGGGGGGGCTTAGGGAGCTGTTTTTT. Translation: CASSQVPAGGLRELFF.

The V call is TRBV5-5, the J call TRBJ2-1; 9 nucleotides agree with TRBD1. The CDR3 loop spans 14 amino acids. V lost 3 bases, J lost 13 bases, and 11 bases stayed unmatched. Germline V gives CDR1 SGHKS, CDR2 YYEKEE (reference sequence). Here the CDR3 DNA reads TGTGCCAGCAGCTCCGGGACAGGGTCAACAATTCAGTTCTTC. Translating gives CASSSGTGSTIQFF.